These 3 T cell receptor beta chains share one sample of origin, sequenced in a study of shared clonotypes between healthy human individuals (TCRdb year 2020). The method was the immunoSEQ multiplex PCR assay. Sourced from immuneACCESS, this table was stored by TCRdb with only in-frame sequences that have V and J called. A share of the clones is absent; for the studies checked, an unresolved V gene accounts for under half, and the remainder has no known explanation. The sample table records roughly 500,000 clones; 81% of these occur just once. About an eighth of the sample belongs to the ten largest clones. The sample comprised PBMCs. The receptor source for this set is a woman aged 40 to 50 in good health. Some clones in this sample may be carry-over from other donors' samples.

Details on this clone: With only one base between it and a far larger clone, this is likely a read error. Additional DNA sequences in this sample encode the identical CDR3. The J gene is TRBJ1-2, the V gene TRBV2; the D gene is possibly TRBD1 (6 bases). The germline gives CDR1 SNHLY, CDR2 FYNNEI. The CDR3 spans 12 residues. CDR3 residues: CATQGGSNGYTF. The CDR3 DNA is TGTGCTACACAAGGGGGATCGAATGGCTACACCTTC. Complete variable domain (other parts from reference TRBV2 and TRBJ1-2): EPEVTQTPSHQVTQMGQEVILRCVPISNHLYFYWYRQILGQKVEFLVSFYNNEISEKSEIFDDQFSVERPDGSNFTLKIRSTKLEDSAMYFCATQGGSNGYTFGSGTRLTVV.

The chain combines TRBV11-2 with TRBJ2-7; 7 bases are a match to TRBD2. The CDR3 extends over 15 amino acids. Germline lookup yields CDR1 SGHAT and CDR2 FQNNGV. The junction had 10 bases not matched to a gene; V was cut back by 4 bases and J by 4 bases. The CDR3 bases are TGTGCCAGCAGCTGGGGGAGGGGCATCTCGTACGAGCAGTACTTC. This translates into CASSWGRGISYEQYF.

This clone was counted a few times. A far larger clone is just one base off, so this is likely a read error. J is TRBJ1-1 and V is TRBV11-1; the D is unclear. The CDR3 consists of 13 residues. Germline loops: CDR1 SGHAT, CDR2 FQDESV (reference sequence). CDR3 sequence (DNA): TGTACCAGCAGCAAGGAATTGAACACTGAAGCTTTCTTT. This gives the protein CTSSKELNTEAFF.